This entry features one T cell receptor (beta chain) sequence. V shed 4 bases and J 3 bases; nucleotides not matched to a gene: 10. The CDR3 is 16 residues long. Looked up from germline, CDR1 is SGHNT and CDR2 is YYREEE (reference sequence). From genomic DNA, TCR beta CDR3 was amplified by two-round multiplex PCR. Initially, in first-round PCR, primers specific to each TRBV and TRBJ gene were used. A single record per CDR3 protein comes from TCRdb applying MiXCR to the multiplex PCR reads. Of approximately 17,000 distinct CDR3 sequences listed, roughly two fifths were seen once; the top ten hold 40%. The data were obtained in a study of prognosis after radiotherapy for stage I lung cancer. Whole-study context: Patients with non-small cell lung cancer were all judged medically inoperable. The patients comprised 13 men and over 5 women, spanning ages roughly 50 to 95 and having a median of 74.5 years. As radiotherapy, SBRT was administered in 3 to 5 fractions with a biologically effective dose of at least 100 Gy.

The sequence derives from a donor over 45 with non-small cell lung cancer. Sequenced here: PBMCs, sampled before or after stereotactic body radiation therapy (not recorded which). The genes are TRBV5-4 and TRBJ2-1; 7 nucleotides agree with TRBD1. The CDR3 region is CASSPGGRGNYNEQFF. The CDR3 nucleotides read TGTGCCAGCAGCCCGGGCGGCAGGGGGAACTACAATGAGCAGTTCTTC.